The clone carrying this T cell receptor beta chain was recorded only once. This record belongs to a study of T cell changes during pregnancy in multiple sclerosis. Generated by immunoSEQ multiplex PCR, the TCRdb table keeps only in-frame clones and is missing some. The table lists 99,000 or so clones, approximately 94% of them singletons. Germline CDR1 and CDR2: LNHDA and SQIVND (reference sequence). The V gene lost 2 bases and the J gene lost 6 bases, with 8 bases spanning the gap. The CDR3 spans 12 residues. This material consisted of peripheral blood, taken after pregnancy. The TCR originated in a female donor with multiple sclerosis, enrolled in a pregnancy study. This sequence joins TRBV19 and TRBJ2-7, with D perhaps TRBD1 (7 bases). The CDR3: CASSIQGGEQYF. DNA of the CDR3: TGTGCCAGTAGTATACAGGGGGGCGAGCAGTACTTC. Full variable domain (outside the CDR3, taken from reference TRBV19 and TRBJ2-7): DGGITQSPKYLFRKEGQNVTLSCEQNLNHDAMYWYRQDPGQGLRLIYYSQIVNDFQKGDIAEGYSVSREKKESFPLTVTSAQKNPTAFYLCASSIQGGEQYFGPGTRLTVT.